Given below is one T cell receptor (beta chain) in context. This sample is part of a study of T-cell memory formation after mild COVID-19. This CDR3 is built from 18 residues. The germline gives CDR1 SQVTM, CDR2 ANQGSEA. Trimming took 6 bases from V and 0 from J, leaving 24 bases between them. TCRdb redid the calling of the 5' RACE reads with MiXCR, one entry per CDR3 protein. The data show over 450,000 distinct CDR3 sequences, with about a fifth seen just once and around an eighth held by the top ten. The receptor was derived from an adult woman who had mild COVID-19 (a few samples of this study predate the infection). Cell type and time point are not known. This chain links TRBV29-1 with TRBJ2-1; possible D gene TRBD1, 6 bases. The sample was PBMCs or a T cell subset sorted from them (not recorded which). CDR3 DNA sequence: TGCAGCGTAAATACCGGGACACTAACCCTTGGCTCCTACAATGAGCAGTTCTTC. Translation gives CSVNTGTLTLGSYNEQFF.